This T cell receptor beta chain was obtained from a study of CD8 T cell repertoires and HIV-1 epitope variants. On the study more broadly: T cells were stimulated with Twenty-five Gag and Nef peptides separately. Tested: three Gag epitope families, Nef HW9 and YT9. Findings and limits, study-wide: The TAALDMSHF plasma variant had no responses, unlike KF9 (about five clonotypes) and HW9 (one).

Produced via immunoSEQ multiplex PCR; TCRdb's table is partial and in-frame only. The sample yields over 90,000 clones, roughly 80% seen once. Details on this clone: Its antigen is as yet unknown.

Material: uncultured baseline CD8+ T cells from peripheral blood mononuclear cells (PBMCs). This receptor was obtained from a male donor with HIV.

This chain's CDR3 is CASSWIRTGNYGYTF. Written as DNA, the CDR3 is TGTGCCAGCAGCTGGATCCGGACGGGAAACTATGGCTACACCTTC. The gene calls are TRBV5-4 and TRBJ1-2; no definite D call. Germline V CDR1 and CDR2: SGHNT, YYREEE (reference sequence). The CDR3 totals 15 residues. Trimming removed 3 bases from V and 2 bases from J, with 14 bases in between.